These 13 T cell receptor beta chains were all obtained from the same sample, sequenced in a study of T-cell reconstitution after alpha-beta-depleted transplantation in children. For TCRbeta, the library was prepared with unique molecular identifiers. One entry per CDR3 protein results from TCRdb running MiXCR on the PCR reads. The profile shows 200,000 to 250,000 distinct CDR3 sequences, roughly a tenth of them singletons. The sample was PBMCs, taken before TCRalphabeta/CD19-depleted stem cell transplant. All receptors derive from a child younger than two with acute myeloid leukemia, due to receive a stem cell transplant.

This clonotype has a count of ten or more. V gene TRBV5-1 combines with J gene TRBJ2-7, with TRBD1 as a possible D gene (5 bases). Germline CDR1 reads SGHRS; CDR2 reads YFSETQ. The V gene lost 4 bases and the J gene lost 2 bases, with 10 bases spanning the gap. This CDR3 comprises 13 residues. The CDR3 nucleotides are TGCGCCAGCAGCGGAGACAGCCCCTACGAGCAGTACTTC. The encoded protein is CASSGDSPYEQYF.

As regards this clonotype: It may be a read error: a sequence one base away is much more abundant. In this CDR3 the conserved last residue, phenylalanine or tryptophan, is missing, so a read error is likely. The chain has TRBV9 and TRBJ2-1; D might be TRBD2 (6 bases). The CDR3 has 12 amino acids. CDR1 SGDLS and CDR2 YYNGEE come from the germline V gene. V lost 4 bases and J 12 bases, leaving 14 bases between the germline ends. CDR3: CASSPPGGGQFL. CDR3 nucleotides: TGTGCCAGCAGCCCTCCCGGGGGAGGGCAGTTCTTG.

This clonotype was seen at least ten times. CDR3 sequence: CSAPGATRTADTQYF. CDR3 nucleotides: TGCAGTGCCCCCGGGGCTACCCGGACGGCAGATACGCAGTATTTT. This rearrangement joins TRBV20-1 to TRBJ2-3; D is perhaps TRBD1 or TRBD2 (5 bases each). In germline, CDR1 is DFQATT, CDR2 SNEGSKA (reference sequence). The length of the CDR3 is 15 residues. V shed 6 bases and J shed 4 bases, with 20 bases lying between them.

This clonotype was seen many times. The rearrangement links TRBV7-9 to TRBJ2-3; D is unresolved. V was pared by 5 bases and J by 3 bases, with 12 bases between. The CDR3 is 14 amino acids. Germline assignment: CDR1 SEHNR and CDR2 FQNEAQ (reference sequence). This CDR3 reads CASSRQQGTDTQYF. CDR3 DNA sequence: TGTGCCAGCAGCCGCCAACAAGGGACAGATACGCAGTATTTT.

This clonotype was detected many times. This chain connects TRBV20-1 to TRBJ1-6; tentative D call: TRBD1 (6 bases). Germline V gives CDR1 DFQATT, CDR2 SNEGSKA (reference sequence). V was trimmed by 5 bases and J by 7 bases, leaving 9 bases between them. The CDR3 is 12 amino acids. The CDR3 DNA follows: TGCAGTGCTGCTCAGGGGAATTCACCCCTCCACTTT. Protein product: CSAAQGNSPLHF.

For the CDR3, the DNA is TGTGCCAGCAGCTCAAGCGGGGGGGCCTCCAATGAGCAGTTCTTC. It translates to CASSSSGGASNEQFF. V is TRBV13 and J is TRBJ2-1; 10 nucleotides align to TRBD2. CDR3 size: 15 residues. With V trimmed by 4 bases and J by 6 bases, 6 bases remained unmatched. From germline, CDR1 is PRHDT and CDR2 FYEKMQ (reference sequence). The full variable domain, with the rest looked up from reference TRBV13 and TRBJ2-1, is AAGVIQSPRHLIKEKRETATLKCYPIPRHDTVYWYQQGPGQDPQFLISFYEKMQSDKGSIPDRFSAQQFSDYHSELNMSSLELGDSALYFCASSSSGGASNEQFFGPGTRLTVL.

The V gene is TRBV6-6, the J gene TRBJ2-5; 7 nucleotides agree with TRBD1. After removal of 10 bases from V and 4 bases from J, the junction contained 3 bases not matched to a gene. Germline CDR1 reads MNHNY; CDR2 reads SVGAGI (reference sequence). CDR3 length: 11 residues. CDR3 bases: TGTGCCACCGGGACAGCAGAGACCCAGTACTTC. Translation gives CATGTAETQYF.

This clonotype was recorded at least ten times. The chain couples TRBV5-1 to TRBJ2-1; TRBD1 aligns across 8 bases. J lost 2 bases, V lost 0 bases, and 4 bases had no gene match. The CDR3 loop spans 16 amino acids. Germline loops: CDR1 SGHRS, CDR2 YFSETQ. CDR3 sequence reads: CASSLERTGTYNEQFF. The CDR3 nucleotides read TGCGCCAGCAGCTTGGAACGGACAGGGACCTACAATGAGCAGTTCTTC.

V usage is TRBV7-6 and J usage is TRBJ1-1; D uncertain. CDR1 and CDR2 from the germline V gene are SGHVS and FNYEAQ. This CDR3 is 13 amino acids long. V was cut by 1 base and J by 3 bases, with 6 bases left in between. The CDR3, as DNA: TGTGCCAGCAGCTTAGGCGAGTACACTGAAGCTTTCTTT. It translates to CASSLGEYTEAFF.

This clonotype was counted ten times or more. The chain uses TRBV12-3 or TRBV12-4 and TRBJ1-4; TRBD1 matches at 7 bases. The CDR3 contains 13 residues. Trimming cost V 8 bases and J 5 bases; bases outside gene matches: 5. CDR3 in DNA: TGTGCCAGCCACCAGGGGGGAAATGAAAAACTGTTTTTT. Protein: CASHQGGNEKLFF.

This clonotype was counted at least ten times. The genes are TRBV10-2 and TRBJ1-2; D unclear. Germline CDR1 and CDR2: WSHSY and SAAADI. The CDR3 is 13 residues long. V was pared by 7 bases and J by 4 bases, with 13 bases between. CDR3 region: CASTGARVYGYTF. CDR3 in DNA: TGCGCCAGCACGGGCGCGAGGGTCTATGGCTACACCTTC.

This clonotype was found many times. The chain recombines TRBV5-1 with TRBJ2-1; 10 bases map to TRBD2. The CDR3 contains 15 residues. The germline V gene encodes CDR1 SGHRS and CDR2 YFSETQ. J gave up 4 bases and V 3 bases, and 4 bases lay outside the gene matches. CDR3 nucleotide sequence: TGCGCCAGCAGCTCGACTAGCGGGTTATACAATGAGCAGTTCTTC. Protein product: CASSSTSGLYNEQFF.

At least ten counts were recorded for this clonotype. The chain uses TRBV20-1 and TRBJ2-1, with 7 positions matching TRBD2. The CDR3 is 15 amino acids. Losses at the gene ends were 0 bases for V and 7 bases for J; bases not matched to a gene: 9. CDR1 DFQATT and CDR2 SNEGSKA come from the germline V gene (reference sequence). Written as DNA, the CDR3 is TGCAGTGCTAGAGATATACTAGCGTGGACGAATGAGCAGTTCTTC. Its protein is CSARDILAWTNEQFF.